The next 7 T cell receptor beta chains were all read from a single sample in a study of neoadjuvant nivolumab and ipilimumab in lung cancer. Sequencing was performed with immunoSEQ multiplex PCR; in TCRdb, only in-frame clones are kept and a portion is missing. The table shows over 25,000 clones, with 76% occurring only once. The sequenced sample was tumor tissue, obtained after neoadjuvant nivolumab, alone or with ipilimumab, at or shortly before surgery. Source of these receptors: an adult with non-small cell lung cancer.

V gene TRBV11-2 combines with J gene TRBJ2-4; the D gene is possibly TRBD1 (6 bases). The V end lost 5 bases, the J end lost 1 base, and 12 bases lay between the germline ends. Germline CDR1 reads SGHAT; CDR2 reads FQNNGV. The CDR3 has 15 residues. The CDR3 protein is CASSPTTGAKNIQYF. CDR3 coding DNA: TGTGCCAGCAGCCCCACCACAGGGGCCAAAAACATTCAGTACTTC.

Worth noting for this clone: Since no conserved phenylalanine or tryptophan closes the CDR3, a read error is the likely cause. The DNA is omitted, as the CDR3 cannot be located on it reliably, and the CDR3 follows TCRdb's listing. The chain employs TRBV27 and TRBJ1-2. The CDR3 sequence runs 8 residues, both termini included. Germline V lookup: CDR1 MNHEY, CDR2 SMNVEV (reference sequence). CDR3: CASRMGAD.

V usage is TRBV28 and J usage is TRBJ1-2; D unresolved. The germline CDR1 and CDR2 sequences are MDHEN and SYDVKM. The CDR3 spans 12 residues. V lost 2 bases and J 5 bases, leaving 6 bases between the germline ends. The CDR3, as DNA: TGTGCCAGCAGTTTAACCGGATATGGCTACACCTTC. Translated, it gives CASSLTGYGYTF.

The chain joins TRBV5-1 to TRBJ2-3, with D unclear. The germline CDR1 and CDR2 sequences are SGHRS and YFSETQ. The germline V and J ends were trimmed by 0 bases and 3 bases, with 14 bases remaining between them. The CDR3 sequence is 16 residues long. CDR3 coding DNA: TGCGCCAGCAGCTTGGTGGCCCCTCGTGGGACAGATACGCAGTATTTT. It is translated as CASSLVAPRGTDTQYF.

DNA for the CDR3: TGTGCCTGGACCCATGGGGGCAATCAGCCCCAGCATTTT. It translates to CAWTHGGNQPQHF. This chain uses TRBV30 with TRBJ1-5; D unresolved. Per germline, CDR1 GTSNPN and CDR2 SVGIG (reference sequence). The length of the CDR3 is 13 residues. V was shortened by 4 bases and J by 2 bases, with 9 bases between the two germline ends.

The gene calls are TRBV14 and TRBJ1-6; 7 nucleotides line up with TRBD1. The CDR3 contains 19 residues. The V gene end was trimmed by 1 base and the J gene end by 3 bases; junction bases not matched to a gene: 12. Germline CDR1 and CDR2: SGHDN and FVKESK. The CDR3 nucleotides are TGTGCCAGCAGCCAAGTACCGGGGCAAGGGGGCGGCTATAATTCACCCCTCCACTTT. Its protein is CASSQVPGQGGGYNSPLHF.

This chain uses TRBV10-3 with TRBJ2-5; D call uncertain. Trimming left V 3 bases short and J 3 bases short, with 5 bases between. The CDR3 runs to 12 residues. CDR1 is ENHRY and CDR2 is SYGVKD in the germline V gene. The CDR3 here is CAISDHKETQYF. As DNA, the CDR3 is TGTGCCATCAGTGACCATAAAGAGACCCAGTACTTC.